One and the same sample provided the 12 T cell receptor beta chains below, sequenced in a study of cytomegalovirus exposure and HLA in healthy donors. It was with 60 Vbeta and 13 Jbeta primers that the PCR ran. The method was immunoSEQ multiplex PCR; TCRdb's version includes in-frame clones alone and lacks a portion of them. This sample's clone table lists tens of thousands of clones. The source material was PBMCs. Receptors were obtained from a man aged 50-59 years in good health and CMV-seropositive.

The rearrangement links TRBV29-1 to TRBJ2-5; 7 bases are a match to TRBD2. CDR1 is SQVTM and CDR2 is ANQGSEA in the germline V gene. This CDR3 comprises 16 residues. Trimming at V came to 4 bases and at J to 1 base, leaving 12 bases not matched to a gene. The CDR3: CSVVGGFGLAQETQYF. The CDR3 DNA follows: TGCAGCGTTGTGGGGGGGTTCGGTTTGGCCCAAGAGACCCAGTACTTC.

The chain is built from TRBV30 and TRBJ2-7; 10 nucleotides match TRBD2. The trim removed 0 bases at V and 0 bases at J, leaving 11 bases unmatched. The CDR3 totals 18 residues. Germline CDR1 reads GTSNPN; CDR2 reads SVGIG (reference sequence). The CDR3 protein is CAWSVHGAGGDPSYEQYV. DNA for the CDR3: TGTGCCTGGAGTGTACACGGAGCGGGAGGGGACCCCTCCTACGAGCAGTACGTC.

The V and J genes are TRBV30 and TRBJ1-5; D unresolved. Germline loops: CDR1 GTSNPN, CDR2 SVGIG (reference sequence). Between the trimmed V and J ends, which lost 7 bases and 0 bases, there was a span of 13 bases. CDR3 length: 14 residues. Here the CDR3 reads CASSITDSNQPQHF. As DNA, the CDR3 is TGTGCCTCCTCCATAACAGATAGCAATCAGCCCCAGCATTTT.

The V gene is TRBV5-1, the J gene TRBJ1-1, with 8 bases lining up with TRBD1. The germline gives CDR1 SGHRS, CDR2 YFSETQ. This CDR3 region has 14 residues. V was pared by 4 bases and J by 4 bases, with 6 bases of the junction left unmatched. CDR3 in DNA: TGCGCCAGCAGCCCGGACAGGGTCGGCACTGAAGCTTTCTTT. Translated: CASSPDRVGTEAFF.

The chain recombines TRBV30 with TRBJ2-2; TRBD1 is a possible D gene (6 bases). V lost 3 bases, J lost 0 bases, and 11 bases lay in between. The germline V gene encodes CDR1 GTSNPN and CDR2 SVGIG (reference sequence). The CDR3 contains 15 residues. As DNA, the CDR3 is TGTGCCTGGAGGCCCGGGACATCGAACACCGGGGAGCTGTTTTTT. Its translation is CAWRPGTSNTGELFF.

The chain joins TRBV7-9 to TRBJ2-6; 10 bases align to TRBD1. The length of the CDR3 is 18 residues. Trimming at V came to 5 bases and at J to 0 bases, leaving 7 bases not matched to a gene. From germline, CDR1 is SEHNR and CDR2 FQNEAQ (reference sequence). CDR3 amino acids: CASSDRTGGTSGANVLTF. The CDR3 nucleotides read TGTGCCAGCAGCGATCGGACAGGGGGGACCTCTGGGGCCAACGTCCTGACTTTC. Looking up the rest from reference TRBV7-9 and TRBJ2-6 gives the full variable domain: DTGVSQNPRHKITKRGQNVTFRCDPISEHNRLYWYRQTLGQGPEFLTYFQNEAQLEKSRLLSDRFSAERPKGSFSTLEIQRTEQGDSAMYLCASSDRTGGTSGANVLTFGAGSRLTVL.

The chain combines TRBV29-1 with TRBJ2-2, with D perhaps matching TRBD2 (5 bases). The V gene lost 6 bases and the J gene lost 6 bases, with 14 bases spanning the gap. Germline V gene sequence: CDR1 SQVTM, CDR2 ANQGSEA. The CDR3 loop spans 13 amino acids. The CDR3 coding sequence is TGCAGCGTGAAAGGCATTAGCGCCGGGGAGCTGTTTTTT. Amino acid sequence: CSVKGISAGELFF.

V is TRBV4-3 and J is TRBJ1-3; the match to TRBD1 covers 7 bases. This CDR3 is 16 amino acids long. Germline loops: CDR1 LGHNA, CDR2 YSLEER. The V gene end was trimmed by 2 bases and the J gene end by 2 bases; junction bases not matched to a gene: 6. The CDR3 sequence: CASSQSGTATGNTIYF. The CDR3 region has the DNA TGCGCCAGCAGCCAATCCGGGACAGCAACTGGAAACACCATATATTTT.

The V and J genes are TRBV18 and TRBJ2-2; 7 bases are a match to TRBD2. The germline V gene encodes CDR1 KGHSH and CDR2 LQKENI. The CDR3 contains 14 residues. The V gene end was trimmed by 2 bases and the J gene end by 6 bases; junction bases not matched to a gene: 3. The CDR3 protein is CASSPASGAGELFF. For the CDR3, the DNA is TGTGCCAGCTCACCAGCTAGCGGTGCCGGGGAGCTGTTTTTT.

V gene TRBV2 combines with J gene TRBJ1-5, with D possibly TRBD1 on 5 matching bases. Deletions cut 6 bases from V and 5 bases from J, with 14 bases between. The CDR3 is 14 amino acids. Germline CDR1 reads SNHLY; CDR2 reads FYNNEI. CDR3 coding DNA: TGTGCCAGCAGCATGGGACTTTTAGATCAGCCCCAGCATTTT. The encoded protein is CASSMGLLDQPQHF. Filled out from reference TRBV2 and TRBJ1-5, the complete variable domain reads EPEVTQTPSHQVTQMGQEVILRCVPISNHLYFYWYRQILGQKVEFLVSFYNNEISEKSEIFDDQFSVERPDGSNFTLKIRSTKLEDSAMYFCASSMGLLDQPQHFGDGTRLSIL.

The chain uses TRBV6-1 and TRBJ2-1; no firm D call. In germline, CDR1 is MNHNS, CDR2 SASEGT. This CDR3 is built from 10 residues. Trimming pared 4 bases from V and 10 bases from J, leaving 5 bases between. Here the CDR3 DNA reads TGTGCCAGCAGTGGGGCGGAGCAGTTCTTC. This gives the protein CASSGAEQFF.

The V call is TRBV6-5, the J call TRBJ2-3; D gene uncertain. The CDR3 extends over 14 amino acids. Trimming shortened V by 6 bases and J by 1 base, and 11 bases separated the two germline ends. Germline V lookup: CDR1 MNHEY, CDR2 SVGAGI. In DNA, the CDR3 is TGTGCCAGCAGATGGTCGCCGGGCACAGATACGCAGTATTTT. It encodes CASRWSPGTDTQYF.